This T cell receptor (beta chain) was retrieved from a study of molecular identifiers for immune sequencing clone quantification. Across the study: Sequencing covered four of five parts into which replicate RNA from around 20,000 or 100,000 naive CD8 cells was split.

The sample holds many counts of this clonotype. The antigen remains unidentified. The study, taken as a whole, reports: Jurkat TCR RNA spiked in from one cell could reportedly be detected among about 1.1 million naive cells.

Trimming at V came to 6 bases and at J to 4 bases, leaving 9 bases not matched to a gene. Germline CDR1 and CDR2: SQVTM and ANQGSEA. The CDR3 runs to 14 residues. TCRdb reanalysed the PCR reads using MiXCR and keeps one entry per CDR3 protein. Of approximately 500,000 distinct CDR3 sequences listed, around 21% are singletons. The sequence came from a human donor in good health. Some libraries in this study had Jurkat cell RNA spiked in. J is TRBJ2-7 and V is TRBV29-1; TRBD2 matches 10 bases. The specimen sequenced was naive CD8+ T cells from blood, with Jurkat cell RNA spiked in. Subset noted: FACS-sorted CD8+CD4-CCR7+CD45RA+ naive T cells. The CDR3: CSVGGTSGMYEQYF. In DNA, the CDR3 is TGCAGCGTCGGCGGAACTAGCGGGATGTACGAGCAGTACTTC.